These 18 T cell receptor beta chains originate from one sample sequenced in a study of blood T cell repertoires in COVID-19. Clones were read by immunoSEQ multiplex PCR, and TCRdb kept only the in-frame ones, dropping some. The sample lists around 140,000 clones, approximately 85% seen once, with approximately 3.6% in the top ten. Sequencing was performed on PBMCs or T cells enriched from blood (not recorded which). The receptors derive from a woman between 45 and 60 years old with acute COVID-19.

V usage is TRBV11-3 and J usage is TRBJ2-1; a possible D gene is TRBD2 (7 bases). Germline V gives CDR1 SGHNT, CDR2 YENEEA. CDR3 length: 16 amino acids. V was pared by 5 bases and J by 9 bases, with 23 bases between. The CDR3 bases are TGTGCCAGCAGCAGGGGGGTAGGTGCGGGAGAGGCTGAGCAGTTCTTC. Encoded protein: CASSRGVGAGEAEQFF.

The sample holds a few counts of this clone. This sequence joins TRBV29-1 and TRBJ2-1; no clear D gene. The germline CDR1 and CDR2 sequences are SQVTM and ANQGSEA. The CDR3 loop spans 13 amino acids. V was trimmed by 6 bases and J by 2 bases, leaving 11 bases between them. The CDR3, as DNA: TGCAGCGTACCCCGGAGAACCTACAATGAGCAGTTCTTC. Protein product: CSVPRRTYNEQFF.

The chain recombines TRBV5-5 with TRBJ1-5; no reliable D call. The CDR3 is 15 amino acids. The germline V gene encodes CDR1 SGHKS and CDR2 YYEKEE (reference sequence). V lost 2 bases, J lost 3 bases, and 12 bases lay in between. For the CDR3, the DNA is TGTGCCAGCAGCTTACGGGTGGACTTCAATCAGCCCCAGCATTTT. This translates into CASSLRVDFNQPQHF.

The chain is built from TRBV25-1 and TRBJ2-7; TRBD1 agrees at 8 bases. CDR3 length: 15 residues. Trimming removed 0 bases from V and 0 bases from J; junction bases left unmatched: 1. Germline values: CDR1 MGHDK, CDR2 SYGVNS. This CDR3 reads CASSEYTGGSYEQYF. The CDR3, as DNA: TGTGCCAGCAGTGAATATACAGGGGGCTCCTACGAGCAGTACTTC.

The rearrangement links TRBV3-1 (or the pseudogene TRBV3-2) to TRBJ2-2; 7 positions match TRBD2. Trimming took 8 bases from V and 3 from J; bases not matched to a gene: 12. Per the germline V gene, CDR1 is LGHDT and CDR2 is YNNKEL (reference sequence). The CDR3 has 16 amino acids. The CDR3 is CASRGWEGLDTGELFF. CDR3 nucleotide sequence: TGTGCCAGCCGGGGGTGGGAGGGCCTCGACACCGGGGAGCTGTTTTTT.

The CDR3 region is CASTKDRPYTGELFF. CDR3 bases: TGTGCCAGCACAAAGGACAGACCTTACACCGGGGAGCTGTTTTTT. The V gene is TRBV27, the J gene TRBJ2-2; D might be TRBD1 (6 bases). Germline V CDR1 and CDR2: MNHEY, SMNVEV (reference sequence). The length of the CDR3 is 15 residues. Trimming shortened V by 7 bases and J by 3 bases, and 15 bases separated the two germline ends.

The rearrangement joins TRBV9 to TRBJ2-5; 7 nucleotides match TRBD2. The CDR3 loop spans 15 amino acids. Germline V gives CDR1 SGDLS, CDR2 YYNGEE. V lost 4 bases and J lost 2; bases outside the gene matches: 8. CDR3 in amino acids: CASSPSLAVQETQYF. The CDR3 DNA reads TGTGCCAGCAGCCCATCCCTAGCGGTGCAAGAGACCCAGTACTTC.

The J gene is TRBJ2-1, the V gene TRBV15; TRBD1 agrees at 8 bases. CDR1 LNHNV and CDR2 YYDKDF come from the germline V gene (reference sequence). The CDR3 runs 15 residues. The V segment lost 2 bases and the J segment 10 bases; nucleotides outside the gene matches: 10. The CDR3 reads CATSRLGQGGSEQFF. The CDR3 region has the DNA TGTGCCACCAGCAGACTAGGACAGGGAGGCAGCGAGCAGTTCTTC.

The CDR3, as DNA: TGTGCCAGCAGCCCGGGACTAGCGGGGGATGAGCAGTTCTTC. It is translated as CASSPGLAGDEQFF. The chain employs TRBV7-3 and TRBJ2-1; 14 bases align to TRBD2. Germline V gene sequence: CDR1 SGHTA, CDR2 FQGTGA. The J segment lost 8 bases and the V segment lost 5 bases, leaving 2 bases of the junction unmatched. The CDR3 contains 14 residues.

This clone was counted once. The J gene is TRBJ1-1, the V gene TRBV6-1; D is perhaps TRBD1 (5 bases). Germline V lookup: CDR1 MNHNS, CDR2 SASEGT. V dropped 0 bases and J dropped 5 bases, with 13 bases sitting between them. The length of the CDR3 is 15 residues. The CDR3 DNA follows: TGTGCCAGCAGTGAAGCCCCCGACAGAGCTACTGAAGCTTTCTTT. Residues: CASSEAPDRATEAFF.

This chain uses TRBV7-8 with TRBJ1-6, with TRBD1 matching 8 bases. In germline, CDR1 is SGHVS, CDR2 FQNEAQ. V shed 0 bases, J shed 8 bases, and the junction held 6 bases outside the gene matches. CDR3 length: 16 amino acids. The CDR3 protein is CASSLAPQGGDSPLHF. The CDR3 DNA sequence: TGTGCCAGCAGCTTAGCTCCACAGGGGGGAGATTCACCCCTCCACTTT.

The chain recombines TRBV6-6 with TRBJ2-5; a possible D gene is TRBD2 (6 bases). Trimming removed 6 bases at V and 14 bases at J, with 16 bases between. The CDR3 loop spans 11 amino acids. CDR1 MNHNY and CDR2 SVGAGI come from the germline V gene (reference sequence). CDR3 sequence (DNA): TGTGCCAGCAGCTCCGGGACTCGGGGTTACTTC. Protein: CASSSGTRGYF.

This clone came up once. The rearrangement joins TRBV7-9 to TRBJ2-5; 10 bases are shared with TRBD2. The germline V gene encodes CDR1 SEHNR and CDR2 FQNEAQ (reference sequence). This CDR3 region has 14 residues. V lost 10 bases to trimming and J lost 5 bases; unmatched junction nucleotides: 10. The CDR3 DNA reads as TGTGCCATTACGGGACTAGCGAAAGAGGAGACCCAGTACTTC. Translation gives CAITGLAKEETQYF.

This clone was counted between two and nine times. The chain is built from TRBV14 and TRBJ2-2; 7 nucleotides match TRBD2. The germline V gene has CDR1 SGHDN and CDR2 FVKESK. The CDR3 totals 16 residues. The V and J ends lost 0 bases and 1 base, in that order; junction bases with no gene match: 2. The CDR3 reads CASSQDAGVNTGELFF. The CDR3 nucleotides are TGTGCCAGCAGCCAAGATGCGGGAGTGAACACCGGGGAGCTGTTTTTT.

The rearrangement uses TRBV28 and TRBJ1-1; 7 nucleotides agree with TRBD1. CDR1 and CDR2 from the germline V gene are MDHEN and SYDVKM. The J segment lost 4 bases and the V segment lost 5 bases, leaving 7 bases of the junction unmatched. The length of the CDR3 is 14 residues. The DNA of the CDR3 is TGTGCCAGCAGTGTCGGGTCAGGGGGCACTGAAGCTTTCTTT. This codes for CASSVGSGGTEAFF. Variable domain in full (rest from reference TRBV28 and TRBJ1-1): DVKVTQSSRYLVKRTGEKVFLECVQDMDHENMFWYRQDPGLGLRLIYFSYDVKMKEKGDIPEGYSVSREKKERFSLILESASTNQTSMYLCASSVGSGGTEAFFGQGTRLTVV.

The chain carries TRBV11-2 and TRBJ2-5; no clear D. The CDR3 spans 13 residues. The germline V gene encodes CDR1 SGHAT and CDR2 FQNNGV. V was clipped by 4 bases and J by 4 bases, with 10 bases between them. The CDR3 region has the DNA TGTGCCAGCAGCTCCGGGTCCTCAGAGACCCAGTACTTC. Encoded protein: CASSSGSSETQYF.

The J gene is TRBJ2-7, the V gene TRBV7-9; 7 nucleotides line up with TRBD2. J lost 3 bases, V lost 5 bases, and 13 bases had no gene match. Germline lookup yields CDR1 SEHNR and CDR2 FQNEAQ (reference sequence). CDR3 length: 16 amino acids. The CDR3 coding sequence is TGTGCCAGCAGCAAGGGGTGGGAGGGTCGTTTCTACGAGCAGTACTTC. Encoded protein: CASSKGWEGRFYEQYF.

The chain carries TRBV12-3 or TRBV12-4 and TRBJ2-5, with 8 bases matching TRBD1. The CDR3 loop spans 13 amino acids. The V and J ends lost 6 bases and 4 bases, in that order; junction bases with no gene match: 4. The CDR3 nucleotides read TGTGCCAGCAGATCAACAGGGGGAGAGACCCAGTACTTC. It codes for CASRSTGGETQYF.